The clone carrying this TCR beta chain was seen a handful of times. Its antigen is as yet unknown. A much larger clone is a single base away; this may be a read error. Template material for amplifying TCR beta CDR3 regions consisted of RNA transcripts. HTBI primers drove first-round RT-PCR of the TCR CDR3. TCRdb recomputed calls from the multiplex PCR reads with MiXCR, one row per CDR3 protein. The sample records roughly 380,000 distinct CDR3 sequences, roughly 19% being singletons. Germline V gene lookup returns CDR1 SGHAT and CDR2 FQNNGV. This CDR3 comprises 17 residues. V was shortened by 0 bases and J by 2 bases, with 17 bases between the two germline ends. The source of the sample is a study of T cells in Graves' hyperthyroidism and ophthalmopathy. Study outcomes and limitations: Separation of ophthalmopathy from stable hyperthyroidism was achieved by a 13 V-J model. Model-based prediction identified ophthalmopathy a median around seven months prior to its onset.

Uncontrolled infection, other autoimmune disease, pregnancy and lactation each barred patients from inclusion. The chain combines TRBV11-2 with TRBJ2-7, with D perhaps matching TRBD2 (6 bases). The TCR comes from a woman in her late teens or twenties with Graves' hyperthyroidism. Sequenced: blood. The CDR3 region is CASSLEGRGAGTYEQYF. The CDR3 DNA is TGTGCCAGCAGCTTAGAAGGCCGCGGGGCTGGAACCTACGAGCAGTACTTC.